These 20 T cell receptor beta chains share one sample of origin, sequenced in a study of tacrolimus-resistant gene-edited T cells for transplant recipients. This table comes from immunoSEQ multiplex PCR, and its TCRdb copy is limited to in-frame clones, with some not included. The sample carries 650 to 850 clones, 45% to 55% recorded once. Overlapping CMV pp65 and IE-1 peptide pools stimulated the PBMCs for approximately 6 hours before IFNgamma secretion enrichment. Electroporation was not applied to the unmodified control products, which were expanded in parallel. The enriched CMV-specific T cells grew in culture supplemented with recombinant human IL-7 and IL-15. Sequencing input: a CMV-specific product grown in culture. The receptors shown here come from a human donor in good health, a blood donor.

V gene TRBV5-4 combines with J gene TRBJ2-2; 13 bases are a match to TRBD2. The junction had 9 bases not matched to a gene; V was cut back by 4 bases and J by 9 bases. The CDR3 length is 16 residues. Germline V gene sequence: CDR1 SGHNT, CDR2 YYREEE (reference sequence). CDR3 sequence (DNA): TGTGCCAGCAGCCGTATTGGGACTAGCGGGGACCGGGAGCTGTTTTTT. It codes for CASSRIGTSGDRELFF.

This clone appeared a few times. The chain couples TRBV10-2 to TRBJ2-1; no firm D call. The CDR3 length is 15 residues. Germline CDR1 and CDR2: WSHSY and SAAADI. V was trimmed by 4 bases and J by 0 bases, leaving 10 bases between them. The CDR3 region is CASSAGSSSYNEQFF. CDR3 DNA sequence: TGCGCCAGCAGTGCCGGCAGTAGCTCCTACAATGAGCAGTTCTTC.

The chain links TRBV28 to TRBJ1-2, with D unclear. Trimming removed 8 bases from V and 8 bases from J, with 12 bases in between. The germline CDR1 and CDR2 sequences are MDHEN and SYDVKM. This CDR3 region has 11 residues. The CDR3 region has the DNA TGTGCCAGCCTCACAACTACAGGCTACACCTTC. Translated: CASLTTTGYTF.

The gene calls are TRBV27 and TRBJ1-6, with a possible D match to TRBD1 (6 bases). The CDR3 has 15 residues. V was cut by 4 bases and J by 3 bases, with 10 bases left in between. The germline CDR1 and CDR2 sequences are MNHEY and SMNVEV (reference sequence). The CDR3 sequence is CASSSNRVYNSPLHF. The CDR3, as DNA: TGTGCCAGCAGTTCCAACAGGGTCTATAATTCACCCCTCCACTTT.

A remark on this clone: Within the sample, other DNA sequences also encode this same CDR3. This chain joins TRBV12-3 or TRBV12-4 and TRBJ2-5, with unresolved D. The V and J ends lost 6 bases and 0 bases respectively, with 2 bases between them. The CDR3 sequence is 11 residues long. For the CDR3, the DNA is TGTGCCAGCAGCTACCAAGAGACCCAGTACTTC. It translates to CASSYQETQYF.

The genes are TRBV2 and TRBJ2-2; D is unclear. V lost 3 bases, J lost 8 bases, and 10 bases lay in between. The CDR3 loop spans 13 amino acids. The germline V gene has CDR1 SNHLY and CDR2 FYNNEI. The CDR3 DNA follows: TGTGCCAGCAGTGATCCCCGAGCGGGGGAGCTGTTTTTT. Translating gives CASSDPRAGELFF.

Within the sample, this clone is large (0.1 to 1%). This chain uses TRBV6-2 or TRBV6-3 with TRBJ1-1; 7 bases fit TRBD1. J lost 1 base, V lost 3 bases, and 11 bases had no gene match. This CDR3 is 17 amino acids long. Germline CDR1 and CDR2: MNHEY and SVGEGT. In DNA, the CDR3 is TGTGCCAGCAGTTATGTGACAGGGAGGGAAGAGAACACTGAAGCTTTCTTT. It translates to CASSYVTGREENTEAFF.

The chain couples TRBV6-5 to TRBJ1-2; a possible D gene is TRBD1 (5 bases). The V end was cut by 6 bases, the J end by 2 bases, with 10 bases between. The CDR3 extends over 13 amino acids. CDR1 is MNHEY and CDR2 is SVGAGI in the germline V gene. The CDR3 DNA reads TGTGCCAGCAGCCTCGACAGCAACTATGGCTACACCTTC. Its translation: CASSLDSNYGYTF.

This chain uses TRBV3-1 (or the pseudogene TRBV3-2) with TRBJ2-5; TRBD1 aligns across 9 bases. J gave up 2 bases and V 2 bases, and 6 bases lay outside the gene matches. The V gene's germline CDR1 is LGHDT and CDR2 YNNKEL (reference sequence). The CDR3 runs 16 residues. The CDR3 spells CASSQSTGGGQETQYF. The CDR3 DNA reads TGTGCCAGCAGCCAAAGCACAGGGGGCGGTCAAGAGACCCAGTACTTC.

As DNA, the CDR3 is TGTGCCAGCAGCTTAGGTGCTGGGGCCAACGTCCTGACTTTC. Protein sequence: CASSLGAGANVLTF. The genes are TRBV7-3 and TRBJ2-6, with unresolved D. CDR1 and CDR2 (germline): SGHTA, FQGTGA. The length of the CDR3 is 14 residues. V was trimmed by 2 bases and J by 2 bases, leaving 4 bases between them.

This clone has only a few counts. The chain couples TRBV11-2 to TRBJ2-5; D may be TRBD2 (7 bases). The V end was cut by 3 bases, the J end by 2 bases, with 13 bases between. Per germline, CDR1 SGHAT and CDR2 FQNNGV. CDR3 size: 15 residues. The CDR3 region has the DNA TGTGCCAGCAGCTTGGGGGGGGGCCCTCAAGAGACCCAGTACTTC. Protein: CASSLGGGPQETQYF.

This clone was recorded a few times. V is TRBV5-1 and J is TRBJ1-1; D is perhaps TRBD1 (6 bases). The length of the CDR3 is 15 residues. Germline lookup yields CDR1 SGHRS and CDR2 YFSETQ. Trimming took off 6 bases at V and 1 base at J, with 16 bases between the two ends. The CDR3 is CASNPGGSGNTEAFF. Here the CDR3 DNA reads TGCGCCAGCAACCCGGGGGGCTCGGGGAACACTGAAGCTTTCTTT.

With respect to this clone: Other DNA sequences in this sample translate to the same CDR3. This chain joins TRBV28 and TRBJ1-2, with D tentatively TRBD1 (6 bases). V dropped 5 bases and J dropped 4 bases, with 14 bases sitting between them. The germline gives CDR1 MDHEN, CDR2 SYDVKM. CDR3 length equals 14 residues. This CDR3 reads CASSALDSGYGYTF. The CDR3 DNA reads as TGTGCCAGCAGTGCATTGGACAGCGGCTATGGCTACACCTTC.

The rearrangement uses TRBV30 and TRBJ2-2; no clear D gene. Trimming pared 4 bases from V and 5 bases from J, leaving 8 bases between. The germline gives CDR1 GTSNPN, CDR2 SVGIG (reference sequence). The CDR3 contains 12 residues. This CDR3 is CAWNEVTGELFF. Written as DNA, the CDR3 is TGTGCCTGGAATGAGGTTACCGGGGAGCTGTTTTTT.

The table lists this clone with a count of one. V usage is TRBV9 and J usage is TRBJ2-3; the match to TRBD2 covers 7 bases. The junction had 9 bases not matched to a gene; V was cut back by 7 bases and J by 1 base. The germline V gene encodes CDR1 SGDLS and CDR2 YYNGEE. The CDR3 loop spans 15 amino acids. The CDR3 DNA reads as TGTGCCAGCGGATACCACCGGGGGGGCACAGATACGCAGTATTTT. Translating it yields CASGYHRGGTDTQYF.

The chain joins TRBV19 to TRBJ1-5; D is unresolved. The CDR3 sequence is 19 residues long. CDR1 and CDR2 from the germline V gene are LNHDA and SQIVND (reference sequence). Trimming cost V 3 bases and J 1 base, with 22 bases left between them. CDR3 DNA sequence: TGTGCCAGTAGTATGGGTCATCGGCGGAGGAGGGCAAGCAATCAGCCCCAGCATTTT. It is translated as CASSMGHRRRRASNQPQHF.

The chain combines TRBV5-4 with TRBJ2-1, with 9 bases aligning to TRBD2. J gave up 0 bases and V 2 bases, and 0 bases lay outside the gene matches. The CDR3 runs to 15 residues. Germline V gene sequence: CDR1 SGHNT, CDR2 YYREEE (reference sequence). CDR3 loop: CASSFSGGSYNEQFF. The CDR3 DNA sequence: TGTGCCAGCAGCTTTAGCGGGGGCTCCTACAATGAGCAGTTCTTC.

The chain uses TRBV30 and TRBJ2-2; no clear D. The CDR3 covers 13 residues. V was clipped by 1 base and J by 3 bases, with 6 bases between them. CDR1 and CDR2 from the germline V gene are GTSNPN and SVGIG (reference sequence). CDR3 nucleotide sequence: TGTGCCTGGAGTGCTTTTTACACCGGGGAGCTGTTTTTT. This translates into CAWSAFYTGELFF.

By share of the sample, this clone is large (0.1 to 1%). This sequence joins TRBV24-1 and TRBJ1-6; D unclear. Germline CDR1 KGHDR, CDR2 SFDVKD. The V gene lost 0 bases and the J gene lost 1 base, with 15 bases spanning the gap. The CDR3 length is 19 residues. DNA for the CDR3: TGTGCCACCAGTGATTTGAGGAGGGATGCACGTTCCTATAATTCACCCCTCCACTTT. This codes for CATSDLRRDARSYNSPLHF.

Worth noting for this clone: The sample contains more than one DNA sequence encoding this CDR3. V usage is TRBV6-1 and J usage is TRBJ1-4; maybe TRBD1 (5 bases). V dropped 3 bases and J dropped 0 bases, with 8 bases sitting between them. CDR1 is MNHNS, CDR2 SASEGT, per germline. The CDR3 has 15 residues. As DNA, the CDR3 is TGTGCCAGCAGTGATGGGGGTGCAACTAATGAAAAACTGTTTTTT. Translated, it gives CASSDGGATNEKLFF.